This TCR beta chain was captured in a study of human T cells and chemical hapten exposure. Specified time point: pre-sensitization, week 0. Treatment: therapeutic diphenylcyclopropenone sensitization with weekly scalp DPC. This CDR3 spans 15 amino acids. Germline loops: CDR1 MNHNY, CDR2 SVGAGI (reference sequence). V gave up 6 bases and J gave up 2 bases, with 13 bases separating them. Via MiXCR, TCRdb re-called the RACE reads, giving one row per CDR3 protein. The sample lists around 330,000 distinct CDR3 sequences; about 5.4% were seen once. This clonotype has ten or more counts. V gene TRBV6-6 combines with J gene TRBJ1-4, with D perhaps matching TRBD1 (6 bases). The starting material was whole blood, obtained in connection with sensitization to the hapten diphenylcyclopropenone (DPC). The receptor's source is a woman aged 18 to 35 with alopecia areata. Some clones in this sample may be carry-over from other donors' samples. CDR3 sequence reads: CASSITGTTNEKLFF. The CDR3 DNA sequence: TGTGCCAGCAGCATTACAGGGACGACTAATGAAAAACTGTTTTTT.